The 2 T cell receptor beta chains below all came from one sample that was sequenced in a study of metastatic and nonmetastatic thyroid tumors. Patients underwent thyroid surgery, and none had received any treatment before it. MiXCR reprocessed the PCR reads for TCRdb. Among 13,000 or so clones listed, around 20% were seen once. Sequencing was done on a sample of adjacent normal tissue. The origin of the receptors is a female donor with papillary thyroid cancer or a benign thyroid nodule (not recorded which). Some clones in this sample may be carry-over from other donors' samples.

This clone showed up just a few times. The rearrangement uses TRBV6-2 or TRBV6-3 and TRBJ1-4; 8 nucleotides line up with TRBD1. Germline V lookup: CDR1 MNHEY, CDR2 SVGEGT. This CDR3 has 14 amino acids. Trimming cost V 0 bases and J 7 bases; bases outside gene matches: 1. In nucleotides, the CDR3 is TGTGCCAGCAGTTACTCGGGGACAGGTGAAAAACTGTTTTTT. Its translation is CASSYSGTGEKLFF.

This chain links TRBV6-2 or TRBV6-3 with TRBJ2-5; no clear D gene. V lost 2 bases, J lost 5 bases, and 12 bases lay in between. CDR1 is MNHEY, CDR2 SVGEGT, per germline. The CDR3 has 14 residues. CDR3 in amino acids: CASSYPARSETQYF. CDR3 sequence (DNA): TGTGCCAGCAGTTACCCCGCCAGGTCGGAGACCCAGTACTTC.